Below, one TCR beta chain is given with its context. Antigen specificity is unknown. With random hexamers, roughly 0.5 to 1 ug RNA was reverse transcribed. The immunoSEQ assay covered 54 Vbeta and 13 Jbeta segments for CDR3. TCRdb called the immunoSEQ multiplex PCR reads again in MiXCR, with one record for every CDR3 protein. The table records about 200,000 distinct CDR3 sequences, 85% to 95% of them present only once. These data belong to a study of CD8 T cells in Susac syndrome. The study, taken as a whole, reports: It was acknowledged in the study that the number of individuals who were included in its TCR sequencing and HLA analysis was relatively small.

The CDR3 is 9 residues long. The germline CDR1 and CDR2 sequences are KGHDR and SFDVKD. V shed 8 bases and J shed 6 bases, with 0 bases lying between them. CD8+ and CD4+ T cells from blood underwent TCR beta sequencing, which was carried out in a high-throughput format. TEMRA cells underwent FACS enrichment and CD8+ and CD4+ T cells underwent negative isolation. This clonotype was sampled from a human donor in good health. The sample was CD4+ T cells from PBMCs. The chain has TRBV24-1 and TRBJ2-2; no reliable D call. CDR3 in DNA: TGTGCCACCACCGGGGAGCTGTTTTTT. Translation gives CATTGELFF.